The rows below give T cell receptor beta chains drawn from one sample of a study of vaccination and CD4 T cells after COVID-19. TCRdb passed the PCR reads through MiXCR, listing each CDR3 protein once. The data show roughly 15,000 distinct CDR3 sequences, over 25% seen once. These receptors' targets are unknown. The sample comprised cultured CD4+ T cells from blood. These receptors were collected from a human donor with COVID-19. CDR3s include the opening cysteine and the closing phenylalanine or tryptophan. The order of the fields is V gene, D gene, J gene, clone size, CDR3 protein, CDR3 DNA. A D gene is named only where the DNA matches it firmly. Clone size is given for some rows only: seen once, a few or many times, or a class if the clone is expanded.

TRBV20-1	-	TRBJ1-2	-	CSARAEGGPLNYGYTF	TGCAGTGCTAGAGCTGAGGGGGGGCCCCTTAACTATGGCTACACCTTC
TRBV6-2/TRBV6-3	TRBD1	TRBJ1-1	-	CASSYSTGTEAFF	TGTGCCAGCAGTTACTCGACAGGGACTGAAGCTTTCTTT
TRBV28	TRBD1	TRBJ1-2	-	CASSIMGQGDYGYTF	TGTGCCAGCAGTATTATGGGACAGGGTGACTATGGCTACACCTTC
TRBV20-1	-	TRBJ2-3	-	CSAPLGTPDTQYF	TGCAGTGCTCCCCTGGGGACCCCAGATACGCAGTATTTT
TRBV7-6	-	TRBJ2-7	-	CVGTALGEQYF	TGTGTCGGGACTGCTCTCGGGGAGCAGTACTTC
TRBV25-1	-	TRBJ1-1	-	CASRGNTEAFF	TGTGCCAGTCGTGGGAACACTGAAGCTTTCTTT
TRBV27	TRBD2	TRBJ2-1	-	CASSFSSGGAGNEQFF	TGTGCCAGCAGTTTTTCTAGCGGGGGGGCCGGAAATGAGCAGTTCTTC
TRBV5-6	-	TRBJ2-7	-	CASSLVGSYEQYF	TGTGCCAGCAGCTTAGTGGGTTCCTACGAGCAGTACTTC
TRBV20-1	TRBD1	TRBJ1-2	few	CSASRGQGAGGYTF	TGCAGTGCTAGTCGAGGACAGGGGGCAGGTGGCTACACCTTC
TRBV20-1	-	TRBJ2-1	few	CSARGEGGPNEQFF	TGCAGTGCTAGAGGGGAGGGGGGGCCCAATGAGCAGTTCTTC
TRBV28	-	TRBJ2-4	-	CASTSRMNIQYF	TGTGCCAGTACATCCCGTATGAACATTCAGTACTTC
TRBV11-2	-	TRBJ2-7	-	CASSLQGHEQYF	TGTGCCAGCAGCTTGCAGGGCCACGAGCAGTACTTC
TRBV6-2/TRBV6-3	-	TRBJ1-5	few	CASSTLGTSTQHF	TGTGCCAGCAGTACCTTAGGGACATCGACCCAGCATTTT
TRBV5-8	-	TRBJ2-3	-	CASSYGLRTDTQYF	TGTGCCAGCAGCTACGGACTGCGCACAGATACGCAGTATTTT
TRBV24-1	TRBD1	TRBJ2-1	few	CATGRDRGNLNEQFF	TGTGCCACCGGCCGGGACAGGGGGAATCTCAATGAGCAGTTCTTC
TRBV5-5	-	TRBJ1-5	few	CASSLDSLNQPQHF	TGTGCCAGCAGCTTGGACAGCCTTAATCAGCCCCAGCATTTT
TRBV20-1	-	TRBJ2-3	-	CSASLSRGTSTDTQYF	TGCAGTGCTAGTTTATCGCGGGGCACTAGCACAGATACGCAGTATTTT
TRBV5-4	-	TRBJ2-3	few	CASSPGRSSTDTQYF	TGTGCCAGCAGCCCCGGACGGAGTAGCACAGATACGCAGTATTTT
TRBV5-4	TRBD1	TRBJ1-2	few	CASSLGGPTGGVRGYTF	TGTGCCAGCAGCTTGGGGGGACCGACAGGGGGCGTCCGCGGCTACACCTTC
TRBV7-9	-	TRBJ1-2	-	CASSNSLAGYTF	TGTGCCAGCAGCAATAGCCTAGCCGGCTACACCTTC
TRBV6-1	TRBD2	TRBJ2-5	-	CASRALAEETQYF	TGTGCCAGCAGGGCTCTAGCGGAAGAGACCCAGTACTTC
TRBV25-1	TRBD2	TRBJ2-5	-	CASSGWTSLRETQYF	TGTGCCAGCAGTGGCTGGACTAGCCTCAGAGAGACCCAGTACTTC
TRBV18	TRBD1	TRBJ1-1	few	CASSPQGGNTEAFF	TGTGCCAGCTCACCTCAGGGGGGTAACACTGAAGCTTTCTTT
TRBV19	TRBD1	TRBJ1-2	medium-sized	CASSILQGNYGYTF	TGTGCCAGTAGTATATTACAGGGGAACTATGGCTACACCTTC
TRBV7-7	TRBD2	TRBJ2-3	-	CASSLRTPSGGKTDTQYF	TGTGCTAGCAGCTTAAGGACCCCTAGCGGGGGGAAAACAGATACGCAGTATTTT
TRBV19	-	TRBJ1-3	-	CASRDRSTGNTIYF	TGTGCCAGTAGGGACCGATCGACTGGAAACACCATATATTTT
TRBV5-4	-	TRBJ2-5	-	CASSRTGFGQETQYF	TGTGCCAGCAGCCGAACAGGGTTTGGTCAAGAGACCCAGTACTTC
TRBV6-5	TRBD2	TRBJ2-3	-	CASSYMSSGGLDTQYF	TGTGCCAGCAGTTACATGTCTAGCGGGGGGTTAGATACGCAGTATTTT
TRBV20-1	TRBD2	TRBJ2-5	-	CSAVTSGGWETQYF	TGCAGTGCTGTGACTAGCGGGGGGTGGGAGACCCAGTACTTC
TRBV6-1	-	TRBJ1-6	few	CASSELVDNSPLHF	TGTGCCAGCAGTGAACTAGTCGATAATTCACCCCTCCACTTT
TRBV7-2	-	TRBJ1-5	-	CASSSGRSNQPQHF	TGTGCCAGCAGCTCCGGGCGGAGCAATCAGCCCCAGCATTTT
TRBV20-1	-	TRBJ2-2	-	CSARVGGSTGELFF	TGCAGTGCTAGAGTCGGGGGTAGCACCGGGGAGCTGTTTTTT
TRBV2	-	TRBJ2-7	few	CASYAEGYEQYF	TGTGCCAGCTACGCTGAGGGATACGAGCAGTACTTC
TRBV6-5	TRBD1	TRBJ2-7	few	CASSYEGQRYEQYF	TGTGCCAGCAGTTACGAGGGACAGCGCTACGAGCAGTACTTC
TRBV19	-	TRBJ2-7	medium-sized	CASSIGTVLYEQYF	TGTGCCAGTAGTATAGGGACAGTACTTTACGAGCAGTACTTC
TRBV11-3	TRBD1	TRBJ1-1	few	CASSPDRGWVTEAFF	TGTGCCAGCAGCCCGGACAGGGGTTGGGTTACTGAAGCTTTCTTT